The 9 T cell receptor beta chains below all came from one sample that was sequenced in a study of T cell repertoires in cytomegalovirus infection (dated by TCRdb to between 2018 and 2020). Sequencing took place on an Illumina HiSeq 1500. TCRdb ran its own pipeline on the public reads, namely fastp trimming at Q25 and MiXCR clone calling, and kept in-frame beta chains. Duplicate CDR3 protein sequences are folded into a single record with the most common DNA and genes. Across this sample there are about 450,000 distinct CDR3 sequences, with 30% to 40% seen only once. The ten largest clones capture around 13% of the sample. The sample consisted of PBMCs. The receptors come from a human donor in good health (CMV status not recorded). Some clones in this sample may be carry-over from other donors' samples.

The sample holds a few counts of this clonotype. The V call is TRBV7-6, the J call TRBJ1-2; D gene uncertain. Between the trimmed V and J ends, which lost 3 bases and 5 bases, there was a span of 10 bases. Germline V gives CDR1 SGHVS, CDR2 FNYEAQ. The length of the CDR3 is 13 residues. Written as DNA, the CDR3 is TGTGCCAGCAGCTTCGAGACGCCTTATGGCTACACCTTC. This translates into CASSFETPYGYTF.

CDR3 loop: CASSEEDEQFF. CDR3 nucleotide sequence: TGTGCCAGCAGTGAAGAGGATGAGCAGTTCTTC. This rearrangement joins TRBV2 to TRBJ2-1; D remains unclear. The germline V gene has CDR1 SNHLY and CDR2 FYNNEI. Trimming cost V 1 base and J 8 bases, with 3 bases left between them. The CDR3 covers 11 residues.

In this sample, this clonotype turned up many times. V gene TRBV7-2 combines with J gene TRBJ2-5; D gene ambiguous. V was cut by 8 bases and J by 5 bases, with 15 bases left in between. CDR1 and CDR2 (germline): SGHTA, FQGNSA. The CDR3 is 13 residues long. CDR3 sequence reads: CASSSGVGETQYF. The CDR3 DNA reads TGTGCCAGCTCCTCTGGGGTGGGGGAGACCCAGTACTTC.

This clonotype was seen only a few times. The rearrangement joins TRBV2 to TRBJ1-1; tentative D call: TRBD1 (5 bases). Per the germline V gene, CDR1 is SNHLY and CDR2 is FYNNEI. The V and J ends lost 8 bases and 4 bases respectively, with 11 bases between them. This CDR3 region has 12 residues. CDR3 loop: CASQEDSTEAFF. The CDR3 DNA reads as TGTGCCAGCCAGGAAGACAGCACTGAAGCTTTCTTT.

The V gene is TRBV12-3 or TRBV12-4, the J gene TRBJ1-1; TRBD1 matches at 7 bases. The trim removed 1 base at V and 2 bases at J, leaving 7 bases unmatched. The length of the CDR3 is 16 residues. The CDR3 DNA sequence: TGTGCCAGCAGTTTAGGGCAGGGGGTTTTTAACACTGAAGCTTTCTTT. The encoded protein is CASSLGQGVFNTEAFF.

This CDR3 reads CAISEFLPSGTGELFF. The CDR3 DNA sequence: TGTGCCATCAGTGAGTTCCTTCCGTCGGGCACCGGGGAGCTGTTTTTT. V gene TRBV10-3 combines with J gene TRBJ2-2; D gene uncertain. The CDR3 spans 16 residues. Trimming pared 1 base from V and 4 bases from J, leaving 13 bases between. The germline V gene encodes CDR1 ENHRY and CDR2 SYGVKD.

Concerning this clonotype: This clone may be a read error of a much larger clone one base away. The chain links TRBV11-2 to TRBJ2-2; D is possibly TRBD2 (5 bases). The germline gives CDR1 SGHAT, CDR2 FQNNGV. The CDR3 spans 13 residues. DNA of the CDR3: TGTGCCAGCAGCTTACAACGGACCGGGGAGCAGTTTTTT. This sequence encodes CASSLQRTGEQFF.

This clonotype was picked up many times. The genes are TRBV12-3 or TRBV12-4 and TRBJ1-2; TRBD1 matches at 11 bases. The CDR3 covers 13 residues. The junction had 4 bases not matched to a gene; V was cut back by 6 bases and J by 7 bases. CDR3 in amino acids: CASSPGQGAGYTF. For the CDR3, the DNA is TGTGCCAGCAGCCCAGGACAGGGGGCTGGCTACACCTTC.

The chain carries TRBV7-9 and TRBJ1-5; D gene ambiguous. This CDR3 has 15 residues. The ends were cut back, 0 bases at V and 4 bases at J, with 10 bases in the middle. Germline V gene sequence: CDR1 SEHNR, CDR2 FQNEAQ (reference sequence). The DNA of the CDR3 is TGTGCCAGCAGCTTAGCCGGGGAACCGAATCAGCCCCAGCATTTT. It is translated as CASSLAGEPNQPQHF.